A selection of T cell receptor beta chains follows, all from one sample in a study of blood T cell repertoires in COVID-19. Some clones are missing from TCRdb's copy, which holds only in-frame ones; the method was immunoSEQ multiplex PCR. The profile covers roughly 110,000 clones, with over 65% appearing a single time and roughly 8% taken by the ten largest. The source material was peripheral blood. The receptors come from a middle-aged woman with acute or convalescent COVID-19. CDR3s include the opening cysteine and the closing phenylalanine or tryptophan. The D gene is left open where the match is weak. A clone size is listed for some rows: how often the clone was seen (once, few, many), or a class if it is expanded.

V,D,J,size,CDR3,DNA
TRBV29-1,TRBD1,TRBJ1-1,-,CSAMTGGLTEAFF,TGCAGCGCTATGACAGGGGGCCTCACTGAAGCTTTCTTT
TRBV6-6,-,TRBJ1-2,once,CASSQGPGYGYTF,TGTGCCAGCAGTCAGGGCCCGGGATATGGCTACACCTTC
TRBV6-1,-,TRBJ2-1,once,CASSELTDVFYNEQFF,TGTGCCAGCAGTGAATTAACAGACGTCTTTTACAATGAGCAGTTCTTC
TRBV18,TRBD2,TRBJ2-2,once,CASSRTSDTGELFF,TGTGCCAGCTCGCGGACTAGTGATACCGGGGAGCTGTTTTTT
TRBV7-9,-,TRBJ1-6,few,CASSLEAGMSSPLHF,TGTGCCAGCAGCTTAGAGGCAGGGATGAGTTCACCCCTCCACTTT
TRBV2,TRBD1,TRBJ2-7,-,CASSEETGTEQYF,TGTGCCAGCAGTGAGGAGACAGGGACCGAGCAGTACTTC
TRBV11-2,-,TRBJ1-1,-,CASSPAQGFLEAFF,TGTGCCAGCAGCCCCGCCCAGGGGTTCCTTGAAGCTTTCTTT
TRBV5-8,TRBD1,TRBJ1-2,-,CASSRTGHGYTF,TGTGCCAGCAGCCGGACAGGGCATGGCTACACCTTC
TRBV4-3,TRBD1,TRBJ2-1,-,CASSQRTGAILYNEQFF,TGCGCCAGCAGCCAGAGGACAGGGGCTATCCTTTACAATGAGCAGTTCTTC
TRBV10-3,TRBD1,TRBJ1-2,-,CAIRNQGDGYTF,TGTGCCATCAGGAATCAGGGGGACGGCTACACCTTC
TRBV18,TRBD2,TRBJ2-2,-,CASSPPGTSGAGELFF,TGTGCCAGCTCACCACCCGGGACTAGCGGGGCCGGGGAGCTGTTTTTT
TRBV3-1/TRBV3-2,TRBD2,TRBJ2-1,-,CASSLAGQAGGGRNEQFF,TGTGCCAGCAGCCTCGCCGGGCAGGCCGGGGGGGGACGTAATGAGCAGTTCTTC
TRBV12-5,-,TRBJ1-1,-,CASGLNTQGEAFF,TGTGCTAGTGGTTTGAACACACAGGGCGAAGCTTTCTTT
TRBV6-5,-,TRBJ2-1,-,CASTGRGDNEQFF,TGTGCCAGCACGGGGCGGGGTGACAATGAGCAGTTCTTC
TRBV18,TRBD1,TRBJ2-3,-,CASSPDRRTGWGTDTQYF,TGTGCCAGCTCACCAGATCGAAGGACAGGGTGGGGGACAGATACGCAGTATTTT
TRBV6-6,-,TRBJ2-3,-,CASSYSGRGTDTQYF,TGTGCCAGCAGTTACTCAGGCAGGGGCACAGATACGCAGTATTTT
TRBV18,-,TRBJ2-7,-,CASSRYEQGVGEQYF,TGTGCCAGCTCACGCTACGAACAGGGTGTAGGCGAGCAGTACTTC
TRBV11-3,-,TRBJ2-7,-,CASSLSQGHEQYF,TGTGCCAGCAGCTTAAGCCAGGGGCACGAGCAGTACTTC
TRBV4-2,-,TRBJ2-7,-,CASSQVRDEQYF,TGTGCCAGCAGCCAAGTCAGGGACGAGCAGTACTTC
TRBV10-3,TRBD2,TRBJ2-3,once,CAISESNSASGLTDTQYF,TGTGCCATCAGTGAGTCGAACAGCGCTAGCGGCCTCACAGATACGCAGTATTTT
TRBV5-1,TRBD2,TRBJ2-5,few,CASSGGTSGGETQYF,TGCGCCAGCAGCGGCGGGACTAGCGGGGGTGAGACCCAGTACTTC
TRBV7-4,TRBD1,TRBJ1-6,-,CAIPRDRIPSPPHF,TGTGCCATTCCCCGGGACAGAATACCTTCACCCCCCCACTTT
TRBV24-1,TRBD1,TRBJ1-1,once,CAKEGQGDIEAFF,TGTGCCAAAGAGGGACAGGGGGACATTGAAGCTTTCTTT
TRBV18,TRBD2,TRBJ2-1,few,CASSPRASGGAGEQFF,TGTGCCAGCTCACCCCGAGCGAGCGGGGGGGCCGGTGAGCAGTTCTTC
TRBV5-1,-,TRBJ1-2,-,CASSLDKDYGYTF,TGCGCCAGCAGCTTGGACAAAGATTATGGCTACACCTTC
TRBV30,-,TRBJ1-6,-,CAWSPGGNSPLHF,TGTGCCTGGAGCCCTGGAGGAAATTCACCCCTCCACTTT
TRBV5-1,TRBD2,TRBJ2-2,-,CASSPGTTGGELFF,TGCGCCAGCAGCCCCGGGACTACCGGAGGGGAGCTGTTTTTT
TRBV5-4,-,TRBJ1-2,-,CASSAETGTGYTF,TGTGCCAGCAGCGCCGAAACAGGGACTGGCTACACCTTC